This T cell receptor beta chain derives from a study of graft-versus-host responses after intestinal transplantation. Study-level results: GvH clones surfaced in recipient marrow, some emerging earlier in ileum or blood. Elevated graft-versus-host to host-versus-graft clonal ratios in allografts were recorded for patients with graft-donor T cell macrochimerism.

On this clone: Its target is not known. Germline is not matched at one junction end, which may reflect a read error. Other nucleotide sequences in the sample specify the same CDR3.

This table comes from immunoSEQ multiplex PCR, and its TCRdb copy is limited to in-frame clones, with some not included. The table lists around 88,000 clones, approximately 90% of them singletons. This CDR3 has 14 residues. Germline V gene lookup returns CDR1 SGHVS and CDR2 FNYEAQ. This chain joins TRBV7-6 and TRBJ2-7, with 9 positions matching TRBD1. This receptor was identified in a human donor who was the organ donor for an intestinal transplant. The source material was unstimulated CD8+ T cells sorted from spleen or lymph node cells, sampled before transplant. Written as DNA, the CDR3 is TGCGCCAGCAGCCCCGGGACAGGGTATTACGAGCAGTACTTC. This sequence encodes CASSPGTGYYEQYF.